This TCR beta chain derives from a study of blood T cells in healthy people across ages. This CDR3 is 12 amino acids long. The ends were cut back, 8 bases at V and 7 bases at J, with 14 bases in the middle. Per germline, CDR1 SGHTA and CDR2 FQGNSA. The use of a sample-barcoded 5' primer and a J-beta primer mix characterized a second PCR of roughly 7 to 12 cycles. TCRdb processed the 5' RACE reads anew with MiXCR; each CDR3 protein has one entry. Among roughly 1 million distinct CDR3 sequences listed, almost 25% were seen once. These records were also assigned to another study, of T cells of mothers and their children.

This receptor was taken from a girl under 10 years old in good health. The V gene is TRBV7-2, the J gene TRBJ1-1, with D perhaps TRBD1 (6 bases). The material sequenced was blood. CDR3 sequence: CASETRGGEAFF. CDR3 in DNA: TGTGCCAGCGAAACCAGGGGCGGTGAAGCTTTCTTT.